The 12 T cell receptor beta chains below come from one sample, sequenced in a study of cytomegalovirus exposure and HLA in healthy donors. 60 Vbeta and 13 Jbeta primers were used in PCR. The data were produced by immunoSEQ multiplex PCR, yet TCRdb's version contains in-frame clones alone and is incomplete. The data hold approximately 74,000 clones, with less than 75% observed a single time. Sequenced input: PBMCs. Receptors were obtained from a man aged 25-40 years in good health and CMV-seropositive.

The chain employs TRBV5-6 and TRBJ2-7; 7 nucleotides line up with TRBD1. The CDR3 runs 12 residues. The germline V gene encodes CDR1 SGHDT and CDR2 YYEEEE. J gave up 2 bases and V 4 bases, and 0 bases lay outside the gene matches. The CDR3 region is CASSTGAYEQYF. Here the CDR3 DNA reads TGTGCCAGCAGCACAGGGGCCTACGAGCAGTACTTC.

The CDR3 protein is CASSLVLTGEDEQYF. Here the CDR3 DNA reads TGCGCCAGCAGCTTGGTCTTAACAGGGGAGGACGAGCAGTACTTC. This chain connects TRBV5-1 to TRBJ2-5, with D possibly TRBD1 on 7 matching bases. The J call may be faulty, since TRBJ2-7 better matches the DNA end. The CDR3 has 15 amino acids. Germline V gives CDR1 SGHRS, CDR2 YFSETQ.

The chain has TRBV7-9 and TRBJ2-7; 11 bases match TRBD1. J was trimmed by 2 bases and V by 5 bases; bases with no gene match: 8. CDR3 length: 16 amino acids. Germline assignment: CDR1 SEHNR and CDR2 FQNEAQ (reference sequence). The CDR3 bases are TGTGCCAGCAGCCCCAACCAGGGACAGGGGGCCTACGAGCAGTACTTC. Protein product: CASSPNQGQGAYEQYF.

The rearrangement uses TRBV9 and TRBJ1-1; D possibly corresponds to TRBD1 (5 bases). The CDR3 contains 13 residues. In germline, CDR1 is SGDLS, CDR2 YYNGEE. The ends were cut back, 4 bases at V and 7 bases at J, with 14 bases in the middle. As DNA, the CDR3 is TGTGCCAGCAGCCTCACCTCGGGGGGTGAAGCTTTCTTT. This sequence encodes CASSLTSGGEAFF. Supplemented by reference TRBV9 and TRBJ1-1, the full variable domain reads DSGVTQTPKHLITATGQRVTLRCSPRSGDLSVYWYQQSLDQGLQFLIQYYNGEERAKGNILERFSAQQFPDLHSELNLSSLELGDSALYFCASSLTSGGEAFFGQGTRLTVV.

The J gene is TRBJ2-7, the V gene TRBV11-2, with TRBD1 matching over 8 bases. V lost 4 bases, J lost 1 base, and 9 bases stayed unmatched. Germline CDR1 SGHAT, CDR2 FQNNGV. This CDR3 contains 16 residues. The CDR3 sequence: CASSWGAGGASYEQYF. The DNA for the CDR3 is TGTGCCAGCAGCTGGGGGGCAGGGGGCGCGTCCTACGAGCAGTACTTC.

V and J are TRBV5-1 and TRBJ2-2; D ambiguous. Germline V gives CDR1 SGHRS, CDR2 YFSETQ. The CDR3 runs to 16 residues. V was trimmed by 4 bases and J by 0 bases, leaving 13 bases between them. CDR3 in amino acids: CASSPKALTNTGELFF. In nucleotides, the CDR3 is TGCGCCAGCAGCCCCAAAGCCCTAACGAACACCGGGGAGCTGTTTTTT.

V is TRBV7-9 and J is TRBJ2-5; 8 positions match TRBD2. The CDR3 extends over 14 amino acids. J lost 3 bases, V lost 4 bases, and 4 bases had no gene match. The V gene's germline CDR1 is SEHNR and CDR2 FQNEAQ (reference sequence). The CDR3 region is CASSSGGGEETQYF. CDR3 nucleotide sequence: TGTGCCAGCAGCTCGGGGGGGGGCGAAGAGACCCAGTACTTC.

The CDR3, as DNA: TGTGCCAGCTCCAACTCGGACTCCGGTAGAAATACGCAGTATTTT. Translated, it gives CASSNSDSGRNTQYF. V and J are TRBV5-4 and TRBJ2-3, with D possibly TRBD2 on 5 matching bases. Trimming pared 7 bases from V and 7 bases from J, leaving 22 bases between. The CDR3 loop spans 15 amino acids. The V gene's germline CDR1 is SGHNT and CDR2 YYREEE (reference sequence).

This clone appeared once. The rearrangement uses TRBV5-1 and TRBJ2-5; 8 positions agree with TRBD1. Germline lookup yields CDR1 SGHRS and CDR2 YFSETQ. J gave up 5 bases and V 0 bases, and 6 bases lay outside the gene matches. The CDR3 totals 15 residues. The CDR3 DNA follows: TGCGCCAGCAGCTTGGGGGTCAGGGGGCTGGAGACCCAGTACTTC. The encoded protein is CASSLGVRGLETQYF.

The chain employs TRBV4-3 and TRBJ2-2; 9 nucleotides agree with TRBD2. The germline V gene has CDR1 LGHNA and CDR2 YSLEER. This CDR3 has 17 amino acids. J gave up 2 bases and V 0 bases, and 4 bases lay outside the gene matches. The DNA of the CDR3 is TGCGCCAGCAGCCAAGAAGGCGGGAGGGGAAACACCGGGGAGCTGTTTTTT. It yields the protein CASSQEGGRGNTGELFF.

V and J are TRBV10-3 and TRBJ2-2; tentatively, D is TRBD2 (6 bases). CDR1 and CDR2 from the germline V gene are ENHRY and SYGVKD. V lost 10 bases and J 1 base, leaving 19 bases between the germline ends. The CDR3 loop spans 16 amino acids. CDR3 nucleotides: TGTGCCACCACGGGGGAGAGGGCGGGGAACACCGGGGAGCTGTTTTTT. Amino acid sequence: CATTGERAGNTGELFF.

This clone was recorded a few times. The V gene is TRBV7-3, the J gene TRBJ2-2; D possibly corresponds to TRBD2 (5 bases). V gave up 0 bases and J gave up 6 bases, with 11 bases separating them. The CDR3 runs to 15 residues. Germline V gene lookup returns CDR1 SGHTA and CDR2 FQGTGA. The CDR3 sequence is CASSLTNGGAGELFF. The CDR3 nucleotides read TGTGCCAGCAGCTTAACGAATGGAGGCGCCGGGGAGCTGTTTTTT.